Below, 24 T cell receptor beta chains from the same sample are listed, as sequenced in a study of regulatory T cells in long-lasting Graves disease. Specified time point: newly diagnosed GD, antithyroid drugs for less than 3 months. Making the TCR library involved RNA that had been extracted from PBMCs. In building TCR beta libraries, iRepertoire HTBI primers were used together with Arm-PCR of CDR3 regions. One entry per CDR3 protein, called by TCRdb with MiXCR from the multiplex PCR reads. The data contain more than 400,000 distinct CDR3 sequences, approximately 16% of them singletons. These records were also assigned to another study, of T cells in Graves' hyperthyroidism and ophthalmopathy.

This material consisted of peripheral blood mononuclear cells (PBMCs), taken at new diagnosis, from a patient treated with antithyroid drugs. The receptors were gathered from a woman aged 25 to 39 with Graves disease.

J is TRBJ1-5 and V is TRBV27; D unclear. The CDR3 totals 13 residues. Germline values: CDR1 MNHEY, CDR2 SMNVEV (reference sequence). Trimming took off 6 bases at V and 6 bases at J, with 12 bases between the two ends. The CDR3 region is CASRGLPGQPQHF. CDR3 bases: TGTGCCAGCAGAGGACTGCCGGGTCAGCCCCAGCATTTT.

In its sample, this clonotype was seen many times. The chain uses TRBV27 and TRBJ2-7; D ambiguous. This CDR3 comprises 14 residues. Germline CDR1 MNHEY, CDR2 SMNVEV (reference sequence). Deletions cut 0 bases from V and 2 bases from J, with 8 bases between. In DNA form, the CDR3 reads TGTGCCAGCAGTTTATCCGGGTTCACCTACGAGCAGTACTTC. Translation: CASSLSGFTYEQYF.

At least ten counts were recorded for this clonotype. The V call is TRBV7-8, the J call TRBJ1-4; D is uncertain. Trimming cost V 5 bases and J 12 bases, with 22 bases left between them. Germline assignment: CDR1 SGHVS and CDR2 FQNEAQ. CDR3 length: 15 residues. CDR3 coding DNA: TGTGCCAGCAGCATGCGGACCCCCCCAGTCGGGGAACTGTTTTTT. It encodes CASSMRTPPVGELFF.

This clonotype has ten or more counts. This sequence joins TRBV20-1 and TRBJ2-1, with 7 bases lining up with TRBD2. The CDR3 contains 15 residues. Germline lookup yields CDR1 DFQATT and CDR2 SNEGSKA (reference sequence). J lost 4 bases, V lost 1 base, and 7 bases had no gene match. The CDR3 reads CSARARREWYNEQFF. For the CDR3, the DNA is TGCAGTGCTAGAGCGAGGCGGGAGTGGTACAATGAGCAGTTCTTC.

The V gene is TRBV19, the J gene TRBJ2-5; 9 bases are a match to TRBD1. The germline V gene has CDR1 LNHDA and CDR2 SQIVND (reference sequence). The CDR3 loop spans 14 amino acids. V gave up 4 bases and J gave up 4 bases; unmatched junction bases: 4. The CDR3 is CASSNTGGRETQYF. The CDR3 DNA sequence: TGTGCCAGTAGTAATACAGGGGGCCGAGAGACCCAGTACTTC.

This clonotype has only a few counts. V usage is TRBV5-1 and J usage is TRBJ1-4; maybe TRBD1 (6 bases). Per the germline V gene, CDR1 is SGHRS and CDR2 is YFSETQ. This CDR3 has 14 amino acids. V shed 5 bases and J shed 5 bases, with 13 bases lying between them. Here the CDR3 reads CASRPGQPNEKLFF. The CDR3 region has the DNA TGCGCCAGCAGACCTGGACAGCCCAATGAAAAACTGTTTTTT.

This clonotype showed up many times. CDR3 region: CASRTGQFTGELFF. CDR3 in DNA: TGTGCCAGCAGGACGGGACAGTTCACCGGGGAGCTGTTTTTT. The gene calls are TRBV12-3 or TRBV12-4 and TRBJ2-2; TRBD1 agrees at 7 bases. The J segment lost 4 bases and the V segment lost 6 bases, leaving 5 bases of the junction unmatched. The CDR3 length is 14 residues.

The V and J genes are TRBV7-2 and TRBJ2-5, with 8 bases fitting TRBD2. The CDR3 extends over 16 amino acids. Per the germline V gene, CDR1 is SGHTA and CDR2 is FQGNSA. V lost 5 bases and J lost 5; bases outside the gene matches: 13. In DNA form, the CDR3 reads TGTGCCAGCAGCACTCGACGGGGAGCGGGAGCGGAGACCCAGTACTTC. Translating it yields CASSTRRGAGAETQYF.

The table lists this clonotype with a few counts. V is TRBV18 and J is TRBJ2-6, with a weak D call TRBD1 (6 bases). Per germline, CDR1 KGHSH and CDR2 LQKENI. V dropped 2 bases and J dropped 0 bases, with 14 bases sitting between them. There are 18 residues in the CDR3. Written as DNA, the CDR3 is TGTGCCAGCTCACCAGGGGCAGGGGTCTACTCTGGGGCCAACGTCCTGACTTTC. Encoded protein: CASSPGAGVYSGANVLTF. Together with reference TRBV18 and TRBJ2-6, the CDR3 gives the full variable domain: NAGVMQNPRHLVRRRGQEARLRCSPMKGHSHVYWYRQLPEEGLKFMVYLQKENIIDESGMPKERFSAEFPKEGPSILRIQQVVRGDSAAYFCASSPGAGVYSGANVLTFGAGSRLTVL.

This clonotype was recorded many times. The chain is built from TRBV5-1 and TRBJ1-1; D not resolved. The V gene lost 6 bases and the J gene lost 1 base, with 10 bases spanning the gap. Germline lookup yields CDR1 SGHRS and CDR2 YFSETQ. The CDR3 is 13 residues long. CDR3 in amino acids: CASTPEGNTEAFF. The CDR3 region has the DNA TGCGCCAGCACCCCCGAAGGGAACACTGAAGCTTTCTTT.

This clonotype was seen a single time. This sequence may be a read error, since a much larger clone differs from it by one base. V is TRBV30 and J is TRBJ2-7; 8 nucleotides align to TRBD1. The V gene's germline CDR1 is GTSNPN and CDR2 SVGIG (reference sequence). The CDR3 sequence is 13 residues long. CDR3 protein: CAWSWQGAQYPVF. CDR3 sequence (DNA): TGTGCCTGGAGCTGGCAGGGGGCGCAGTACCCTGTTTTC.

This clonotype was picked up many times. The J gene is TRBJ2-7, the V gene TRBV6-1; 7 bases agree with TRBD1. The V and J ends lost 6 bases and 0 bases, in that order; junction bases with no gene match: 8. The CDR3 extends over 15 amino acids. Germline V gives CDR1 MNHNS, CDR2 SASEGT. The CDR3 bases are TGTGCCAGCAGGAAGACAGGGAAGAGCTCCTACGAGCAGTACTTC. As protein: CASRKTGKSSYEQYF.

The rearrangement joins TRBV10-2 to TRBJ2-7, with 8 nucleotides matching TRBD1. V shed 10 bases and J 2 bases; nucleotides not matched to a gene: 10. The CDR3 contains 14 residues. Germline CDR1 is WSHSY and CDR2 is SAAADI. The CDR3 reads CATRRGQGPYEQYF. DNA of the CDR3: TGCGCCACCCGTCGCGGACAGGGTCCCTACGAGCAGTACTTC.

The V gene is TRBV6-2 or TRBV6-3, the J gene TRBJ1-5; D may be TRBD1 (5 bases). The length of the CDR3 is 16 residues. The V and J ends lost 2 bases and 1 base respectively, with 12 bases between them. Germline-derived CDR1 and CDR2 are MNHEY and SVGEGT. This CDR3 is CASSYPGVGSNQPQHF. In DNA, the CDR3 is TGTGCCAGCAGTTACCCGGGGGTGGGCAGCAATCAGCCCCAGCATTTT.

This clonotype was seen ten or more times. This chain connects TRBV7-2 to TRBJ2-5; the D gene could be TRBD1 or TRBD2 (5 bases each). The CDR3 spans 14 residues. Trimming stripped 2 bases from V and 4 bases from J, with 11 bases between. The germline V gene has CDR1 SGHTA and CDR2 FQGNSA. The CDR3 DNA is TGTGCCAGCAGCTTAAGTGGGGGTCGAGAGACCCAGTACTTC. As protein: CASSLSGGRETQYF. Filled out from reference TRBV7-2 and TRBJ2-5, the complete variable domain reads GAGVSQSPSNKVTEKGKDVELRCDPISGHTALYWYRQSLGQGLEFLIYFQGNSAPDKSGLPSDRFSAERTGGSVSTLTIQRTQQEDSAVYLCASSLSGGRETQYFGPGTRLLVL.

In this sample, this clonotype turned up many times. V and J are TRBV20-1 and TRBJ2-3; TRBD2 matches 11 bases. The CDR3 loop spans 15 amino acids. The trim removed 3 bases at V and 4 bases at J, leaving 6 bases unmatched. Germline CDR1 and CDR2: DFQATT and SNEGSKA (reference sequence). The CDR3 DNA sequence: TGCAGTGCTAGCCTACTAGCGGGAGTGGCAGATACGCAGTATTTT. This encodes CSASLLAGVADTQYF.

This clonotype was observed a few times. V usage is TRBV20-1 and J usage is TRBJ2-6; 9 bases line up with TRBD1. Germline V gives CDR1 DFQATT, CDR2 SNEGSKA (reference sequence). V was pared by 3 bases and J by 1 base, with 13 bases of the junction left unmatched. This CDR3 is built from 19 residues. CDR3 sequence (DNA): TGCAGTGCTAGTGGTATTTGGGACAGGGTGTCTTCTGGGGCCAACGTCCTGACTTTC. Its translation is CSASGIWDRVSSGANVLTF.

This clonotype was observed a handful of times. The chain joins TRBV20-1 to TRBJ1-2; a weak D match, TRBD1 (6 bases). Germline V CDR1 and CDR2: DFQATT, SNEGSKA (reference sequence). CDR3 size: 15 residues. Trimming left V 7 bases short and J 5 bases short, with 23 bases between. CDR3 in DNA: TGCAGTGTTAAGGGGGATGGAGGGGAAGGATATGGCTACACCTTC. Residues: CSVKGDGGEGYGYTF.

This clonotype showed up many times. CDR3 DNA: TGTGCCAGCAGAGCCGGGACAGGACTATCCTACGAGCAGTACTTC. Encoded protein: CASRAGTGLSYEQYF. The genes are TRBV28 and TRBJ2-7; 8 positions match TRBD1. Germline CDR1 MDHEN, CDR2 SYDVKM. V shed 6 bases and J 1 base; nucleotides not matched to a gene: 8. The CDR3 runs to 15 residues.

The CDR3 coding sequence is TGTGCCAGCAGCTTAGCGGGAGGTGAAGATACGCAGTATTTT. It is translated as CASSLAGGEDTQYF. The gene calls are TRBV7-2 and TRBJ2-3; D may be TRBD2 (6 bases). This CDR3 is built from 14 residues. The ends were cut back, 0 bases at V and 5 bases at J, with 9 bases in the middle. Germline lookup yields CDR1 SGHTA and CDR2 FQGNSA. The complete variable domain, with remaining parts taken from reference TRBV7-2 and TRBJ2-3, reads GAGVSQSPSNKVTEKGKDVELRCDPISGHTALYWYRQSLGQGLEFLIYFQGNSAPDKSGLPSDRFSAERTGGSVSTLTIQRTQQEDSAVYLCASSLAGGEDTQYFGPGTRLTVL.

There are many counts of this clonotype. The J gene is TRBJ2-7, the V gene TRBV20-1; 8 bases agree with TRBD1. Trimming removed 8 bases from V and 7 bases from J; junction bases left unmatched: 13. This CDR3 region has 13 residues. Germline CDR1 DFQATT, CDR2 SNEGSKA (reference sequence). The CDR3 region has the DNA TGCAGTCCCAGGGCACAGGGGGGTCTAGAGCAGTACTTC. It is translated as CSPRAQGGLEQYF.

J is TRBJ2-7 and V is TRBV6-1; 7 bases align to TRBD2. There are 13 residues in the CDR3. Germline assignment: CDR1 MNHNS and CDR2 SASEGT. The V and J ends lost 6 bases and 6 bases, in that order; junction bases with no gene match: 8. The CDR3 bases are TGTGCCAGCAGCCTGGGACTATTAGGCGAGCAGTACTTC. Translation gives CASSLGLLGEQYF.

The chain employs TRBV6-1 and TRBJ2-3, with D hard to call. The CDR3 length is 13 residues. Germline V gene data show CDR1 as MNHNS and CDR2 as SASEGT. Trimming cost V 5 bases and J 2 bases, with 8 bases left between them. Written as DNA, the CDR3 is TGTGCCAGCAGTAACCCGTCCACAGATACGCAGTATTTT. It codes for CASSNPSTDTQYF.

This clonotype appeared a single time. V and J are TRBV19 and TRBJ2-1; D possibly corresponds to TRBD1 (6 bases). CDR1 is LNHDA and CDR2 is SQIVND in the germline V gene (reference sequence). The CDR3 covers 11 residues. Trimming stripped 9 bases from V and 8 bases from J, with 11 bases between. CDR3 protein: CASRQVDEQFF. For the CDR3, the DNA is TGTGCCAGCCGACAGGTGGATGAGCAGTTCTTC.